This TCR beta chain comes out of a study of early T cells in non-severe SARS-CoV-2 infection. The protocol attached unique molecular identifiers to individual cDNA molecules. One entry per CDR3 protein, called by TCRdb with MiXCR from the 5' RACE reads. Of 35,000 to 50,000 distinct CDR3 sequences in the sample, approximately 6.3% were seen once. This clonotype was recorded at least ten times. The germline V gene encodes CDR1 MNHNY and CDR2 SVGAGI (reference sequence). The CDR3 is 15 amino acids. After removal of 4 bases from V and 4 bases from J, the junction contained 4 bases not matched to a gene. The TCR was taken from an adult who was a healthcare worker with PCR-confirmed SARS-CoV-2 infection or an uninfected control (not recorded which). The input for sequencing was whole blood, taken at baseline. The chain couples TRBV6-6 to TRBJ1-5; 10 bases match TRBD1. The chain's CDR3 is CASSSPGQGNQPQHF. CDR3 DNA: TGTGCCAGCAGTTCTCCGGGACAGGGGAATCAGCCCCAGCATTTT.